Below, one TCR beta chain is given with its context. The antigen is undetermined. The sample belongs to a study of T cell responses to AZD1222 COVID-19 vaccine. Study results and limitations: Clonal diversity was possibly underestimated, and the donors were mostly white British, with more females. Only 6 or 7 people who got AZD1222 tested seropositive at baseline. No repertoire was sampled before or during the peak T cell response, only after it.

The CDR3 loop spans 12 amino acids. Trimming removed 1 base from V and 6 bases from J, with 8 bases in between. Germline assignment: CDR1 SGHDT and CDR2 YYEEEE. Clones were read by immunoSEQ multiplex PCR, and TCRdb kept only the in-frame ones, dropping some. The repertoire holds roughly 120,000 clones, with about 85% as singletons. Sequences were derived from peripheral blood, sampled on day 0 of AZD1222 vaccination. This receptor was identified in an adult in good health. The V and J genes are TRBV5-6 and TRBJ2-7, with D possibly TRBD2 on 5 matching bases. As DNA, the CDR3 is TGTGCCAGCAGCTTGTCTGCGGGCGAGCAGTACTTC. The encoded protein is CASSLSAGEQYF. Based on the CDR3 plus reference TRBV5-6 and TRBJ2-7, the full variable domain is DAGVTQSPTHLIKTRGQQVTLRCSPKSGHDTVSWYQQALGQGPQFIFQYYEEEERQRGNFPDRFSGHQFPNYSSELNVNALLLGDSALYLCASSLSAGEQYFGPGTRLTVT.